Each of the 25 T cell receptor beta chains below was sequenced from the same sample in a study of T cell changes during pregnancy in multiple sclerosis. The repertoire was sequenced with immunoSEQ multiplex PCR; TCRdb's copy has only in-frame clones and lacks some. In the table there are 90,000 or so clones, 85% to 95% of which are singletons. Sequencing used peripheral blood, obtained after pregnancy. The source is a female donor in good health, enrolled as a control in a pregnancy study.

This clone was recorded a few times. The J gene is TRBJ1-5, the V gene TRBV7-9; maybe TRBD1 (5 bases). The V end was cut by 3 bases, the J end by 4 bases, with 16 bases between. CDR1 is SEHNR, CDR2 FQNEAQ, per germline (reference sequence). This CDR3 has 16 amino acids. CDR3 bases: TGTGCCAGCAGCTTCATAGACGGGGGGTTAAATCAGCCCCAGCATTTT. The encoded protein is CASSFIDGGLNQPQHF.

CDR3 amino acids: CASSSGQGAYEQYF. As DNA, the CDR3 is TGTGCCAGTAGCTCTGGACAGGGGGCCTACGAGCAGTACTTC. The chain uses TRBV19 and TRBJ2-7, with 10 bases aligning to TRBD1. The CDR3 sequence is 14 residues long. J was trimmed by 2 bases and V by 6 bases; bases with no gene match: 4. Germline values: CDR1 LNHDA, CDR2 SQIVND (reference sequence).

The chain uses TRBV19 and TRBJ2-3; 11 bases agree with TRBD2. The CDR3 has 15 residues. V lost 9 bases to trimming and J lost 5 bases; unmatched junction nucleotides: 10. From germline, CDR1 is LNHDA and CDR2 SQIVND (reference sequence). CDR3 nucleotides: TGTGCCAGCAAGGGACTAGCGGCCTTAAGAGATACGCAGTATTTT. It codes for CASKGLAALRDTQYF.

The chain uses TRBV11-2 and TRBJ2-1, with TRBD1 matching over 7 bases. The trim removed 4 bases at V and 2 bases at J, leaving 2 bases unmatched. Germline V lookup: CDR1 SGHAT, CDR2 FQNNGV. The length of the CDR3 is 14 residues. CDR3 sequence reads: CASSSRGTYNEQFF. CDR3 in DNA: TGTGCCAGCAGCTCCAGGGGGACCTACAATGAGCAGTTCTTC.

On this clone itself: Germline and junction disagree at one end, which may indicate a read error. The V call is TRBV7-7, the J call TRBJ2-5; TRBD1 agrees at 7 bases. Per the germline V gene, CDR1 is SSHAT and CDR2 is FNYEAQ (reference sequence). This CDR3 contains 14 residues. CDR3 coding DNA: TGTGCTAGCAGCGCGACAGGGTACCAAGAGACCCAGTACTTC. Translated, it gives CASSATGYQETQYF.

The chain carries TRBV7-9 and TRBJ2-2; no reliable D call. The CDR3 is made up of 13 amino acids. V was trimmed by 1 base and J by 6 bases, leaving 6 bases between them. CDR1 SEHNR and CDR2 FQNEAQ come from the germline V gene (reference sequence). The CDR3 DNA sequence: TGTGCCAGCAGCTTAGGGGCGTCCGGGGAGCTGTTTTTT. The encoded protein is CASSLGASGELFF. The entire variable domain, with the rest obtained from reference TRBV7-9 and TRBJ2-2, is as follows: DTGVSQNPRHKITKRGQNVTFRCDPISEHNRLYWYRQTLGQGPEFLTYFQNEAQLEKSRLLSDRFSAERPKGSFSTLEIQRTEQGDSAMYLCASSLGASGELFFGEGSRLTVL.

The V gene is TRBV6-6, the J gene TRBJ2-7; the D gene is possibly TRBD2 (6 bases). Germline V gene data show CDR1 as MNHNY and CDR2 as SVGAGI (reference sequence). This CDR3 contains 14 residues. V was clipped by 7 bases and J by 3 bases, with 16 bases between them. The CDR3 is CASTSGGMFYEQYF. The DNA of the CDR3 is TGTGCCAGCACCTCGGGCGGGATGTTCTACGAGCAGTACTTC.

The rearrangement uses TRBV11-1 and TRBJ2-1; 13 nucleotides match TRBD2. CDR3 length: 16 amino acids. Losses at the gene ends were 1 base for V and 9 bases for J; bases not matched to a gene: 6. Germline V gene lookup returns CDR1 SGHAT and CDR2 FQDESV (reference sequence). The CDR3 DNA follows: TGTGCCAGCAGCTTAGTAACGGGACTAGCGGGAACTGAGCAGTTCTTC. Translating it yields CASSLVTGLAGTEQFF.

The chain carries TRBV7-9 and TRBJ2-7, with a possible D match to TRBD1 (5 bases). This CDR3 comprises 14 residues. V was trimmed by 1 base and J by 3 bases, leaving 10 bases between them. CDR1 and CDR2 (germline): SEHNR, FQNEAQ (reference sequence). Here the CDR3 reads CASSLDGQGYEQYF. The CDR3 DNA reads TGTGCCAGCAGCTTAGACGGCCAGGGCTACGAGCAGTACTTC.

This clone showed up just once. The J gene is TRBJ2-6, the V gene TRBV10-3; TRBD1 agrees at 10 bases. V was clipped by 4 bases and J by 1 base; unmatched bases: 4. The CDR3 runs 17 residues. Germline V gene data show CDR1 as ENHRY and CDR2 as SYGVKD. The CDR3 DNA reads TGTGCCATCAGTGTAGGACAGGGGGTTTCTGGGGCCAACGTCCTGACTTTC. Translated: CAISVGQGVSGANVLTF.

Only one count was recorded for this clone. The chain couples TRBV19 to TRBJ2-1, with TRBD2 identical over 8 bases. Losses at the gene ends were 6 bases for V and 8 bases for J; bases not matched to a gene: 18. Germline V gene sequence: CDR1 LNHDA, CDR2 SQIVND (reference sequence). This CDR3 is 17 amino acids long. CDR3 protein: CASRQSETGRASDEQFF. The CDR3, as DNA: TGTGCCAGTAGACAATCAGAGACCGGGAGGGCCTCAGATGAGCAGTTCTTC. Looking up the rest from reference TRBV19 and TRBJ2-1 gives the full variable domain: DGGITQSPKYLFRKEGQNVTLSCEQNLNHDAMYWYRQDPGQGLRLIYYSQIVNDFQKGDIAEGYSVSREKKESFPLTVTSAQKNPTAFYLCASRQSETGRASDEQFFGPGTRLTVL.

The rearrangement uses TRBV19 and TRBJ2-7; the D gene is possibly TRBD1 (6 bases). CDR1 is LNHDA, CDR2 SQIVND, per germline (reference sequence). The CDR3 sequence is 15 residues long. Trimming removed 5 bases from V and 0 bases from J, with 14 bases in between. CDR3 DNA sequence: TGTGCCAGTAGTCCTACCAGGGGACCCTCCTACGAGCAGTACTTC. Translating gives CASSPTRGPSYEQYF.

The CDR3 sequence: CASRGKGLAGPGVNEQFF. CDR3 sequence (DNA): TGTGCCAGCAGGGGTAAGGGACTAGCGGGGCCTGGGGTAAATGAGCAGTTCTTC. This chain joins TRBV2 and TRBJ2-1, with 13 bases that match TRBD2. The CDR3 consists of 18 residues. With V trimmed by 6 bases and J by 7 bases, 15 bases remained unmatched. Germline CDR1 is SNHLY and CDR2 is FYNNEI.

V is TRBV5-4 and J is TRBJ2-3, with 9 bases fitting TRBD1. Germline values: CDR1 SGHNT, CDR2 YYREEE (reference sequence). J was trimmed by 3 bases and V by 4 bases; bases with no gene match: 6. The CDR3 is 15 amino acids. The CDR3 sequence is CASSHRTGETDTQYF. The CDR3 region has the DNA TGTGCCAGCAGCCACCGGACAGGGGAAACAGATACGCAGTATTTT.

The CDR3 protein is CASSVREQGETQYF. The DNA of the CDR3 is TGTGCCAGCAGTGTAAGGGAACAGGGAGAGACCCAGTACTTC. V usage is TRBV2 and J usage is TRBJ2-5; a weak D match, TRBD1 (6 bases). Trimming removed 4 bases from V and 4 bases from J, with 13 bases in between. CDR1 is SNHLY and CDR2 is FYNNEI in the germline V gene. The CDR3 sequence is 14 residues long.

The chain links TRBV9 to TRBJ2-3, with D unresolved. This CDR3 region has 14 residues. CDR1 and CDR2 (germline): SGDLS, YYNGEE. Trimming removed 2 bases at V and 2 bases at J, with 9 bases between. The CDR3 spells CASSVESATDTQYF. CDR3 nucleotide sequence: TGTGCCAGCAGCGTGGAGTCCGCCACAGATACGCAGTATTTT.

V and J are TRBV2 and TRBJ2-1; TRBD2 matches 11 bases. CDR1 SNHLY and CDR2 FYNNEI come from the germline V gene. The ends lost 6 bases at V and 0 bases at J; junction bases unmatched: 7. The CDR3 is 17 residues long. The CDR3 DNA sequence: TGTGCCAGCAGAGCGACTAGCGGGGCCAGCTCCTACAATGAGCAGTTCTTC. This sequence encodes CASRATSGASSYNEQFF.

The V call is TRBV4-1, the J call TRBJ2-1; TRBD2 agrees at 7 bases. The CDR3 is made up of 12 amino acids. Germline CDR1 and CDR2: MGHRA and YSYEKL. With V trimmed by 5 bases and J by 12 bases, 7 bases remained unmatched. CDR3 DNA: TGCGCCAGCAGCATGACGGGAGGTCCGCAGTTCTTC. Protein product: CASSMTGGPQFF.

This clone is a singleton in its sample. This chain links TRBV15 with TRBJ2-1; D not resolved. V lost 0 bases to trimming and J lost 0 bases, with 9 bases between them. The CDR3 contains 16 residues. Germline V CDR1 and CDR2: LNHNV, YYDKDF (reference sequence). CDR3 amino acids: CATSRDGPSSYNEQFF. CDR3 DNA sequence: TGTGCCACCAGCAGAGATGGGCCCAGCTCCTACAATGAGCAGTTCTTC.

CDR3 sequence: CASSSGLAGTTQYF. The CDR3 bases are TGCGCCAGCAGCTCCGGACTAGCGGGGACGACCCAGTACTTC. The J gene is TRBJ2-5, the V gene TRBV5-1, with 12 bases matching TRBD2. CDR3 length: 14 residues. The ends lost 3 bases at V and 7 bases at J; junction bases unmatched: 4. The germline gives CDR1 SGHRS, CDR2 YFSETQ.

As DNA, the CDR3 is TGTGCCAGCAGTTTCTGGCCCCATACGGGCTACACCTTC. As protein: CASSFWPHTGYTF. The chain has TRBV27 and TRBJ1-2; D remains unclear. The CDR3 runs 13 residues. In germline, CDR1 is MNHEY, CDR2 SMNVEV (reference sequence). Between the trimmed V and J ends, which lost 3 bases and 8 bases, there was a span of 13 bases.

This chain links TRBV7-8 with TRBJ1-1, with D possibly matching TRBD1 (6 bases). Deletions cut 5 bases from V and 4 bases from J, with 14 bases between. Germline V gene sequence: CDR1 SGHVS, CDR2 FQNEAQ. The CDR3 runs 14 residues. The CDR3 spells CASSPGGLGTEAFF. CDR3 sequence (DNA): TGTGCCAGCAGCCCCGGGGGGCTGGGCACTGAAGCTTTCTTT.

This chain's CDR3 is CASSLTWTSGSYTDTQYF. The CDR3 region has the DNA TGTGCCAGCAGTCTCACGTGGACTAGCGGGAGTTACACAGATACGCAGTATTTT. The chain combines TRBV27 with TRBJ2-3; 13 nucleotides agree with TRBD2. CDR1 and CDR2 from the germline V gene are MNHEY and SMNVEV (reference sequence). CDR3 length: 18 residues. V lost 5 bases to trimming and J lost 2 bases; unmatched junction nucleotides: 10.

This clone has only one observation. The CDR3 sequence is CASSLSDKTGIPYEQYF. As DNA, the CDR3 is TGTGCCAGCAGTTTATCGGACAAGACAGGGATACCCTACGAGCAGTACTTC. J is TRBJ2-7 and V is TRBV27; 7 nucleotides match TRBD1. Per the germline V gene, CDR1 is MNHEY and CDR2 is SMNVEV (reference sequence). The CDR3 is 17 residues long. The junction had 10 bases not matched to a gene; V was cut back by 0 bases and J by 2 bases.

CDR3 in amino acids: CASRRELAGAYNEQFF. For the CDR3, the DNA is TGTGCCAGCAGACGAGAGCTAGCGGGAGCCTACAATGAGCAGTTCTTC. V gene TRBV6-6 combines with J gene TRBJ2-1; TRBD2 matches 10 bases. The CDR3 length is 16 residues. The ends lost 6 bases at V and 2 bases at J; junction bases unmatched: 7. Germline V CDR1 and CDR2: MNHNY, SVGAGI (reference sequence).